Listed below are T cell receptor beta chains from one sample, sequenced in a study of OX40 agonist ivuxolimab in advanced cancers. Profiled with immunoSEQ multiplex PCR; TCRdb holds only in-frame clones, not every one. The sample lists around 40,000 clones; around 82% were seen once. Material: CD4+ or CD8+ T cells sorted from blood, obtained in a trial of the OX40 agonist ivuxolimab. The receptors derive from an adult with an advanced solid tumor such as melanoma, head and neck, liver or kidney cancer. Both conserved end residues are part of each CDR3. The D gene is left open where the match is weak. Where a row states a size, it is once, few, many or the class of an expanded clone; other rows omit it.

D | J | size | V | CDR3 | DNA
- | TRBJ2-5 | few | TRBV18 | CASSPRVVLGQETQYF | TGTGCCAGCTCACCACGAGTGGTGTTAGGGCAAGAGACCCAGTACTTC
- | TRBJ1-6 | - | TRBV18 | CASSPSGANGGRLHF | TGTGCCAGCTCACCATCCGGTGCCAACGGGGGGCGCCTCCACTTT
- | TRBJ2-3 | - | TRBV4-2 | CASSQGGGITDTQYF | TGTGCCAGCAGCCAAGGAGGCGGGATCACAGATACGCAGTATTTT
- | TRBJ2-1 | medium-sized | TRBV18 | CASSPAWGSSSNEQFF | TGTGCCAGCTCACCGGCTTGGGGGAGCTCTTCAAATGAGCAGTTCTTC
TRBD1 | TRBJ1-1 | - | TRBV29-1 | CSVHGTGNTEAFF | TGCAGCGTACACGGGACAGGGAACACTGAAGCTTTCTTT
- | TRBJ1-5 | - | TRBV5-1 | CASSFDGGNQPQHF | TGCGCCAGCAGCTTCGACGGGGGCAATCAGCCCCAGCATTTT
TRBD1 | TRBJ1-5 | - | TRBV6-1 | CASRGDRGPQPQHF | TGTGCCAGCAGGGGAGACAGGGGTCCTCAGCCCCAGCATTTT
- | TRBJ2-3 | medium-sized | TRBV5-6 | CASSSRSIPDTQYF | TGTGCCAGCAGCTCCCGCAGCATCCCAGATACGCAGTATTTT
- | TRBJ1-1 | - | TRBV9 | CASNKGPNTEAFF | TGTGCCAGCAACAAGGGCCCAAACACTGAAGCTTTCTTT
TRBD2 | TRBJ2-5 | - | TRBV10-2 | CASSDFRTSSYQETQYF | TGCGCCAGCAGTGACTTTCGGACTAGCTCGTACCAAGAGACCCAGTACTTC
- | TRBJ2-6 | few | TRBV25-1 | CASSESGAGANVLTF | TGTGCCAGCAGTGAATCAGGGGCTGGGGCCAACGTCCTGACTTTC
- | TRBJ2-5 | - | TRBV7-2 | CASSLVSERQETQYF | TGTGCCAGCAGCTTAGTTAGCGAACGTCAAGAGACCCAGTACTTC
- | TRBJ2-2 | - | TRBV6-4 | CASSDIRHGGELFF | TGTGCCAGCAGTGACATAAGGCACGGCGGGGAGCTGTTTTTT
- | TRBJ1-5 | - | TRBV28 | CASSLYRGRVNQPQHF | TGTGCCAGCAGTTTATATCGGGGGCGCGTAAATCAGCCCCAGCATTTT
TRBD1 | TRBJ2-7 | - | TRBV7-3 | CASSLSGTGREQYF | TGTGCCAGCAGCCTCTCCGGGACAGGGCGCGAGCAGTACTTC
- | TRBJ1-4 | - | TRBV7-9 | CASPNLGLTNEKLFF | TGTGCCAGCCCTAATCTGGGGCTAACTAATGAAAAACTGTTTTTT
TRBD1 | TRBJ1-6 | - | TRBV5-1 | CASSSDRGGNSPLHF | TGCGCCAGCAGCTCGGACAGGGGCGGAAATTCACCCCTCCACTTT
TRBD1 | TRBJ1-6 | - | TRBV5-6 | CASSLVSGTGNSPLHF | TGTGCCAGCAGCTTGGTGTCAGGGACAGGTAATTCACCCCTCCACTTT
TRBD1 | TRBJ2-4 | - | TRBV19 | CASSIDRGQGARNIQYF | TGTGCCAGTAGTATAGATAGAGGGCAGGGGGCAAGAAACATTCAGTACTTC
- | TRBJ2-3 | - | TRBV10-1 | CASSVVGTDTQYF | TGCGCCAGCAGTGTTGTAGGCACAGATACGCAGTATTTT
- | TRBJ2-2 | - | TRBV9 | CASSVQLTGELFF | TGTGCCAGCAGCGTACAGCTGACCGGGGAGCTGTTTTTT
TRBD1 | TRBJ2-7 | - | TRBV11-3 | CASSLATGGEQYF | TGTGCCAGCAGCTTAGCGACAGGGGGCGAGCAGTACTTC
TRBD1 | TRBJ1-1 | - | TRBV11-2 | CASSWDRRTEAFF | TGTGCCAGCAGCTGGGACAGACGAACTGAAGCTTTCTTT
- | TRBJ2-5 | few | TRBV29-1 | CSVEGGRGRSETQYF | TGCAGCGTTGAAGGAGGGAGGGGGCGGTCAGAGACCCAGTACTTC
- | TRBJ1-2 | - | TRBV7-8 | CASSPDGRGDYGYTF | TGTGCCAGCAGCCCAGACGGCAGGGGCGACTATGGCTACACCTTC
- | TRBJ2-1 | - | TRBV20-1 | CSARGHNEQFF | TGCAGTGCTAGAGGTCACAATGAGCAGTTCTTC
TRBD1 | TRBJ1-5 | - | TRBV2 | CASTETGTQPQHF | TGTGCCAGCACCGAGACAGGGACTCAGCCCCAGCATTTT
TRBD2 | TRBJ2-7 | - | TRBV18 | CASSRTLAGGIVEQYF | TGTGCCAGCTCACGGACTCTAGCGGGAGGAATAGTCGAGCAGTACTTC
- | TRBJ1-2 | - | TRBV2 | CASSEVTAGYTF | TGTGCCAGCAGTGAAGTTACCGCTGGCTACACCTTC
- | TRBJ1-5 | - | TRBV28 | CASRKPLGSNQPQHF | TGTGCCAGCAGAAAGCCACTGGGGAGCAATCAGCCCCAGCATTTT
- | TRBJ2-7 | - | TRBV27 | CASSLSPTGGNYEQYF | TGTGCCAGCAGTTTATCGCCGACAGGTGGGAACTACGAGCAGTACTTC
- | TRBJ1-2 | - | TRBV7-2 | CASSSQGWGGGYTF | TGTGCCAGCAGCTCCCAGGGGTGGGGAGGAGGCTACACCTTC
TRBD2 | TRBJ2-1 | - | TRBV2 | CASSESLTGPGGDNEQFF | TGTGCCAGCAGTGAATCCTTGACAGGCCCCGGGGGGGACAATGAGCAGTTCTTC
TRBD1 | TRBJ1-1 | few | TRBV6-5 | CASSSRGRGEAFF | TGTGCCAGCAGTTCCAGGGGGCGAGGTGAAGCTTTCTTT
- | TRBJ1-2 | - | TRBV25-1 | CASAGEGGYTF | TGTGCCAGCGCCGGGGAGGGCGGCTACACCTTC
- | TRBJ2-1 | - | TRBV9 | CASSVATATEDNEQFF | TGTGCCAGCAGCGTAGCTACGGCCACCGAGGACAATGAGCAGTTCTTC
- | TRBJ1-2 | - | TRBV30 | CAWSVQGGYGYTF | TGTGCCTGGAGTGTACAAGGGGGGTATGGCTACACCTTC
- | TRBJ1-2 | - | TRBV28 | CASSLGRGNGVGYTF | TGTGCCAGCAGTTTGGGGCGGGGAAACGGGGTTGGCTACACCTTC
TRBD1 | TRBJ2-7 | few | TRBV4-1 | CASSQNRGYEQYF | TGCGCCAGCAGCCAAAACAGGGGATACGAGCAGTACTTC
TRBD1 | TRBJ2-3 | - | TRBV30 | CAWTRDSNTDTQYF | TGTGCCTGGACCCGGGACAGCAACACAGATACGCAGTATTTT
TRBD2 | TRBJ2-3 | - | TRBV7-2 | CASSLASGSLVGSSDTQYF | TGTGCCAGCAGCTTGGCTAGCGGGAGTCTCGTAGGGTCCTCAGATACGCAGTATTTT
- | TRBJ1-5 | - | TRBV18 | CASSPVGALSNQPQHF | TGTGCCAGCTCACCTGTCGGGGCTCTTAGCAATCAGCCCCAGCATTTT
TRBD1 | TRBJ1-6 | - | TRBV27 | CASSALTGSAPLHF | TGTGCCAGCAGTGCTTTGACAGGGTCGGCACCCCTCCACTTT
TRBD1 | TRBJ1-2 | - | TRBV6-1 | CASSEAGAGGRNGYTF | TGTGCCAGCAGTGAAGCTGGGGCAGGGGGACGCAATGGCTACACCTTC
TRBD1 | TRBJ1-1 | - | TRBV28 | CASSSSLTGLNTEAFF | TGTGCCAGCAGTTCCTCCCTGACAGGGTTGAACACTGAAGCTTTCTTT
- | TRBJ1-5 | once | TRBV18 | CASSHGLPNQPQHF | TGTGCCAGCTCTCATGGACTTCCCAATCAGCCCCAGCATTTT
- | TRBJ2-2 | - | TRBV6-1 | CASSEVQGDTGELFF | TGTGCCAGCAGTGAGGTACAGGGAGATACCGGGGAGCTGTTTTTT
- | TRBJ2-3 | - | TRBV30 | CAWSSGWADTQYF | TGTGCCTGGAGTTCTGGTTGGGCAGATACGCAGTATTTT
TRBD1 | TRBJ2-3 | - | TRBV30 | CACGQGASDTQYF | TGTGCCTGTGGACAGGGGGCCTCAGATACGCAGTATTTT
- | TRBJ1-1 | few | TRBV9 | CASSATTLNTEAFF | TGTGCCAGCAGCGCGACGACACTAAACACTGAAGCTTTCTTT
- | TRBJ2-5 | once | TRBV7-9 | CASSLAGRQETQYF | TGTGCCAGCAGCTTAGCTGGGCGTCAAGAGACCCAGTACTTC
- | TRBJ1-4 | - | TRBV5-1 | CASSLGIQREEKLFF | TGCGCCAGCAGCTTGGGTATACAGCGAGAGGAAAAACTGTTTTTT
- | TRBJ2-5 | - | TRBV7-6 | CASSLEAAIQETQYF | TGTGCCAGCAGCTTAGAGGCAGCCATCCAAGAGACCCAGTACTTC